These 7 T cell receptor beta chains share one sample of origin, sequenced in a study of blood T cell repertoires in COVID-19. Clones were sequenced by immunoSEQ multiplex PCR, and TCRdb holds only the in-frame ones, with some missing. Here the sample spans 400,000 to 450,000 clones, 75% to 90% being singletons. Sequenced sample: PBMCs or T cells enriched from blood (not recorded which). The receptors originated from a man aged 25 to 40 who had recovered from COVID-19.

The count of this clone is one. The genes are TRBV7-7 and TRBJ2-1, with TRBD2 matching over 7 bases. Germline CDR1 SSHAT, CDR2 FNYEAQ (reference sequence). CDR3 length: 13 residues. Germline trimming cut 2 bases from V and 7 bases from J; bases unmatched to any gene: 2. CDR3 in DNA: TGTGCCAGCAGCTTAAGCGGGAAAAATGAGCAGTTCTTC. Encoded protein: CASSLSGKNEQFF.

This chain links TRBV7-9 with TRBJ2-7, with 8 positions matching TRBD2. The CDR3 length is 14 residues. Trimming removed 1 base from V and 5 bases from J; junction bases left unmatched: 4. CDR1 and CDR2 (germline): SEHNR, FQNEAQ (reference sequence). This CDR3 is CASSLGGRSDEQYF. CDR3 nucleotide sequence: TGTGCCAGCAGCTTAGGCGGGAGGTCGGACGAGCAGTACTTC.

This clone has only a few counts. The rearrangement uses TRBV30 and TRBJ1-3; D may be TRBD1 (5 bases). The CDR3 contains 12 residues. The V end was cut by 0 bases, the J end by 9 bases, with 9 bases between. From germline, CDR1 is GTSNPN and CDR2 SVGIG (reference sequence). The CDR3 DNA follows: TGTGCCTGGAGTGTACTGGGGGGCACCATATATTTT. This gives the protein CAWSVLGGTIYF.

The CDR3 region has the DNA TGCGCCACCAGGACTAGCGGAGCCTACAATGAGCAGTTCTTC. Translation gives CATRTSGAYNEQFF. This rearrangement joins TRBV5-1 to TRBJ2-1, with 10 bases matching TRBD2. The CDR3 sequence is 14 residues long. Germline V CDR1 and CDR2: SGHRS, YFSETQ. V was clipped by 9 bases and J by 2 bases; unmatched bases: 5.

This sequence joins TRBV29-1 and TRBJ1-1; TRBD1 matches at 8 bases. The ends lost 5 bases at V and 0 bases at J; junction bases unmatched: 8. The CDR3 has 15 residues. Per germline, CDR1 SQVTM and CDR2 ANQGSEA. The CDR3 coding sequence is TGCAGCGTTTCGGACAGGGAGGGAATGAACACTGAAGCTTTCTTT. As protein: CSVSDREGMNTEAFF.

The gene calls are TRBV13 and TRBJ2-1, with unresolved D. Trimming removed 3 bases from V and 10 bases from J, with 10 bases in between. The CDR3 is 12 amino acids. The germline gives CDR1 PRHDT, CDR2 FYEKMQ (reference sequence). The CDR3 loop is CASSFTPSEQFF. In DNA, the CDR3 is TGTGCCAGCAGCTTCACTCCGTCGGAGCAGTTCTTC.

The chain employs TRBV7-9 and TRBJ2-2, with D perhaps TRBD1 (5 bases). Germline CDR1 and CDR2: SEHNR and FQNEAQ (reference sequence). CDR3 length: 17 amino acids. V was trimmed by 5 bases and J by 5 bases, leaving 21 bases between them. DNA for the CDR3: TGTGCCAGCAGCCAACGTCGGGCGCAGAAGGGGACCGGGGAGCTGTTTTTT. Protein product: CASSQRRAQKGTGELFF.